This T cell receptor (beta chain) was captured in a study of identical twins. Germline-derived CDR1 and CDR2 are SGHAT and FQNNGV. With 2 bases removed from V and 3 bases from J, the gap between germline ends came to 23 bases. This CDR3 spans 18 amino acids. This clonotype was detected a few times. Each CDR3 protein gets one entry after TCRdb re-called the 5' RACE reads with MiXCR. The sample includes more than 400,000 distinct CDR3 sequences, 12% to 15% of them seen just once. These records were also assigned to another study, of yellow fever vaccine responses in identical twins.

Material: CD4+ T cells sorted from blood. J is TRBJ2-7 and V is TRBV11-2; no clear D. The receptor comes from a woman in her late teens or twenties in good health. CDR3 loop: CASSLRFIRGSAFYEQYF. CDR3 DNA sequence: TGTGCCAGCAGCTTACGATTCATCCGCGGTTCGGCATTCTACGAGCAGTACTTC.